A selection of T cell receptor beta chains follows, all from one sample in a study of shared clonotypes between healthy human individuals. Generated by immunoSEQ multiplex PCR, the TCRdb table keeps only in-frame clones and is missing some. The sample includes 470,000 or so clones, over 75% seen only once; the top ten take 12%. The specimen was PBMCs. Every receptor here comes from a woman aged 40 to 50 in good health. Some clones in this sample may be carry-over from other donors' samples. CDR3s include the opening cysteine and the closing phenylalanine or tryptophan. A D gene is named only where the DNA matches it firmly. Clone size is shown for a subset of rows, as once, few, many or a class of expanded clone.

CDR3nt,CDR3aa,j_gene,v_gene,abundance,d_gene
TGTGCCTGGCTATCCCCCGGGGCAGATACGCAGTATTTT,CAWLSPGADTQYF,TRBJ2-3,TRBV30,.,.
TGTGCCAGCAGACCGGGGCTCATGAACACTGAAGCTTTCTTT,CASRPGLMNTEAFF,TRBJ1-1,TRBV27,.,.
TGCGCCAGCAGCTTGAGAGGGGGATACGAGCAGTACTTC,CASSLRGGYEQYF,TRBJ2-7,TRBV5-1,.,.
TGTGCCAGCAGTCTCCCGACTAGAGGGGCTGCCGATGAGCAGTTCTTC,CASSLPTRGAADEQFF,TRBJ2-1,TRBV5-4,once,.
TGTGCCAGCAGTAACGACAGGGGCTCCTACGAGCAGTACTTC,CASSNDRGSYEQYF,TRBJ2-7,TRBV6-5,.,TRBD1
TGCGCCAGCAGCCTCGGGAACACTGAAGCTTTCTTT,CASSLGNTEAFF,TRBJ1-1,TRBV4-1,.,.
TGTGCCACCACATACGGGACAGACCAATACGAGCAGTACTTC,CATTYGTDQYEQYF,TRBJ2-7,TRBV10-3,once,TRBD1
TGTGCCAGCAGTGGGGACTTGTATACGCAGTATTTT,CASSGDLYTQYF,TRBJ2-3,TRBV2,.,.
TGTGCCAGCAGGGACAGAGCTAATGAAAAACTGTTTTTT,CASRDRANEKLFF,TRBJ1-4,TRBV28,.,.
TGTGCCAGCAGCCCAGGGACTAGCGGGAATTGGGAGACCCAGTACTTC,CASSPGTSGNWETQYF,TRBJ2-5,TRBV11-2,.,TRBD2